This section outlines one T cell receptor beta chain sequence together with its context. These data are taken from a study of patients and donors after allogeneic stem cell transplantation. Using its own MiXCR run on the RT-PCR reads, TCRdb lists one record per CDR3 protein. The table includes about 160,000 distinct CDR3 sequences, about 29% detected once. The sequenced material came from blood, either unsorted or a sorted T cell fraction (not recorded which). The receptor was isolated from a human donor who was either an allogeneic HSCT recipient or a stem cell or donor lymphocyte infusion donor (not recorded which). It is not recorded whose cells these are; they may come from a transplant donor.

CDR3 bases: TGTGCCACCAGTGATTTGCCCGCTTGGGGTGAGCAGTTCTTC. Its protein product is CATSDLPAWGEQFF. V gene TRBV24-1 combines with J gene TRBJ2-1; D uncertain. Trimming shortened V by 0 bases and J by 9 bases, and 11 bases separated the two germline ends. CDR3 length: 14 amino acids. Per germline, CDR1 KGHDR and CDR2 SFDVKD.